These T cell receptor beta chains were read from a single sample in a study of blood T cell repertoires in COVID-19. TCRdb's table, derived via immunoSEQ multiplex PCR, lists solely in-frame clones and lacks some. The sample has about 190,000 clones, 85% to 90% seen once. The source material was peripheral blood. The receptors stem from a human donor in a cohort sampled during active COVID-19. The CDR3 runs from the conserved cysteine through the conserved F or W. The D gene is left open where the match is weak. Clone size is not always given. Where it is, it says once, few, many or a class for expanded clones.

TRBJ1-5 | once | TRBV29-1 | TRBD1 | CSVGQGLNQPQHF | TGCAGCGTGGGACAGGGCCTCAATCAGCCCCAGCATTTT
TRBJ2-7 | NA | TRBV7-9 | TRBD1 | CASSSPRQGSYEQYF | TGTGCCAGCAGCTCCCCTCGACAGGGGAGCTACGAGCAGTACTTC
TRBJ2-7 | NA | TRBV10-2 | TRBD1 | CASRYDRGPYEQYF | TGCGCCAGCAGATACGACAGGGGGCCGTACGAGCAGTACTTC
TRBJ2-3 | NA | TRBV19 | TRBD1 | CASRQGSGDTQYF | TGTGCCAGCCGACAGGGTTCGGGAGATACGCAGTATTTT
TRBJ2-2 | NA | TRBV7-8 | NA | CASNRGAGRANTGELFF | TGTGCCAGCAACCGAGGGGCAGGCCGCGCGAACACCGGGGAGCTGTTTTTT
TRBJ1-4 | NA | TRBV28 | TRBD1 | CASSETGETNEKLFF | TGTGCCAGCAGTGAGACAGGGGAAACTAATGAAAAACTGTTTTTT
TRBJ1-2 | NA | TRBV24-1 | NA | CATSDLQSGGYTF | TGTGCCACCAGTGATTTGCAGTCGGGAGGCTACACCTTC
TRBJ1-1 | NA | TRBV28 | NA | CASSSGSATANTEAFF | TGTGCCAGCAGTTCAGGTTCCGCGACAGCTAACACTGAAGCTTTCTTT
TRBJ1-6 | NA | TRBV19 | NA | CASSRQVNSPLHF | TGTGCCAGTAGTAGACAAGTAAATTCACCCCTCCACTTT
TRBJ2-2 | NA | TRBV12-5 | NA | CASGFGATGELFF | TGTGCTAGTGGTTTTGGGGCCACCGGGGAGCTGTTTTTT
TRBJ2-6 | once | TRBV4-2 | NA | CASSQDKTESGANVLTF | TGTGCCAGCAGCCAAGACAAAACAGAGTCTGGGGCCAACGTCCTGACTTTC
TRBJ1-6 | NA | TRBV30 | NA | CAWSVHGGVSPLHF | TGTGCCTGGAGTGTACATGGGGGCGTTTCACCCCTCCACTTT
TRBJ2-1 | once | TRBV5-5 | TRBD1 | CASSSDREGHNEQFF | TGTGCCAGCAGCTCGGACAGGGAAGGCCACAATGAGCAGTTCTTC
TRBJ2-2 | NA | TRBV24-1 | NA | CATSDSLSGELFF | TGTGCCACCAGCGACAGCCTTTCCGGGGAGCTGTTTTTT
TRBJ1-5 | NA | TRBV5-1 | NA | CASSLAGPGQPQHF | TGCGCCAGCAGCTTGGCTGGGCCCGGTCAGCCCCAGCATTTT
TRBJ1-1 | NA | TRBV12-5 | TRBD1 | CASGPGQASMNTEAFF | TGTGCTAGTGGTCCCGGACAGGCTTCCATGAACACTGAAGCTTTCTTT
TRBJ2-3 | NA | TRBV7-2 | NA | CASSSREFSTDTQYF | TGTGCCAGCAGCTCTCGGGAGTTTAGCACAGATACGCAGTATTTT
TRBJ2-7 | NA | TRBV9 | TRBD2 | CASSPGLGVYEQYF | TGTGCCAGCAGCCCGGGACTAGGTGTCTACGAGCAGTACTTC
TRBJ1-1 | NA | TRBV10-2 | NA | CATGEMNTEAFF | TGCGCCACAGGGGAAATGAACACTGAAGCTTTCTTT
TRBJ2-1 | NA | TRBV5-1 | NA | CASSLEAASSYNEQFF | TGCGCCAGCAGCTTGGAAGCGGCGAGCTCCTACAATGAGCAGTTCTTC
TRBJ1-5 | NA | TRBV4-1 | NA | CASSQVQNQPQHF | TGCGCCAGCAGCCAAGTCCAGAATCAGCCCCAGCATTTT
TRBJ2-5 | NA | TRBV11-1 | NA | CASSLVPGQETQYF | TGTGCCAGCAGCTTAGTGCCGGGCCAAGAGACCCAGTACTTC
TRBJ1-1 | once | TRBV6-1 | TRBD1 | CASSEPGGVTEAFF | TGTGCCAGCAGTGAACCAGGGGGCGTCACTGAAGCTTTCTTT
TRBJ2-6 | NA | TRBV3-1/TRBV3-2 | NA | CASSQVLLSPGANVLTF | TGTGCCAGCAGCCAAGTACTCCTGTCCCCCGGGGCCAACGTCCTGACTTTC
TRBJ1-6 | NA | TRBV11-2 | TRBD1 | CASSLGWTGRNSPLHF | TGTGCCAGCAGCTTAGGGTGGACAGGTCGTAATTCACCCCTCCACTTT
TRBJ2-7 | NA | TRBV6-1 | TRBD1 | CASSEVRLGQGLFEQYF | TGTGCCAGCAGTGAAGTTCGTTTGGGACAGGGTCTATTCGAGCAGTACTTC